The rows below give T cell receptor beta chains drawn from one sample of a study of identical twins. From the 5' RACE reads, TCRdb called clonotypes with MiXCR, one entry per CDR3 protein. Among about 720,000 distinct CDR3 sequences listed, around 8.3% were seen once. The sample was also linked to a second study, of yellow fever vaccine responses in identical twins.

The sample was PBMCs. The receptors here all came from a young woman in good health. Each CDR3 is given with its conserved first and last residue. The D gene is left open where the match is weak. Not all rows give a size; the values are once, few, many and, for expanded clones, a class.

14	TRBV15	TRBJ1-1	-	-	CATSRGGVNTEAFF	TGTGCCACCAGCAGAGGGGGGGTGAACACTGAAGCTTTCTTT
16	TRBV24-1	TRBJ2-1	many	-	CATSEPTTLTANEQFF	TGTGCCACCAGTGAACCAACTACACTGACGGCCAATGAGCAGTTCTTC
15	TRBV15	TRBJ1-5	many	-	CATSREQRTHQPQHF	TGTGCCACCAGCAGAGAACAGAGGACCCATCAGCCCCAGCATTTT
15	TRBV15	TRBJ2-7	few	TRBD2	CATSRDRTSGGTEYF	TGTGCCACCAGCAGAGATAGGACTAGCGGGGGGACGGAGTACTTC
14	TRBV7-9	TRBJ2-5	-	TRBD2	CASSPPGLDVTQYF	TGTGCCAGCAGCCCCCCGGGACTAGATGTGACCCAGTACTTC
15	TRBV30	TRBJ2-3	-	TRBD1	CAWSSGQGPRDTQYF	TGTGCCTGGAGTTCGGGACAGGGGCCCCGGGATACGCAGTATTTT
17	TRBV12-3/TRBV12-4	TRBJ2-3	-	TRBD2	CASSLGLAGDRLDTQYF	TGTGCCAGCAGTTTAGGACTAGCGGGGGACCGTTTAGATACGCAGTATTTT
15	TRBV5-1	TRBJ2-1	-	TRBD1	CASSLGTGMINEQFF	TGCGCCAGCAGCTTGGGGACAGGGATGATCAATGAGCAGTTCTTC
13	TRBV20-1	TRBJ2-1	-	-	CSEVTLSTNEQFF	TGCAGTGAAGTGACGCTGTCGACCAATGAGCAGTTCTTC
14	TRBV9	TRBJ2-5	-	-	CASGGGGRQETQYF	TGTGCCAGCGGAGGGGGGGGGCGTCAAGAGACCCAGTACTTC
16	TRBV5-1	TRBJ2-1	many	TRBD1	CASSLLGTVNYNEQFF	TGCGCCAGCAGCTTACTAGGGACAGTGAACTACAATGAGCAGTTCTTC
17	TRBV12-3/TRBV12-4	TRBJ2-2	-	TRBD2	CASTPGAGGLNTGELFF	TGTGCCAGCACCCCCGGCGCGGGGGGGTTGAACACCGGGGAGCTGTTTTTT
16	TRBV6-5	TRBJ1-5	many	-	CASSYPVIGPNQPQHF	TGTGCCAGCAGTTACCCCGTTATAGGTCCGAATCAGCCCCAGCATTTT
17	TRBV25-1	TRBJ2-3	few	TRBD2	CASSDREGLAGADTQYF	TGTGCCAGCAGTGACAGGGAGGGACTAGCGGGAGCCGATACGCAGTATTTT
17	TRBV5-1	TRBJ2-3	many	-	CASSLYITHRARDTQYF	TGCGCCAGCAGCTTGTATATAACACACAGGGCCCGTGATACGCAGTATTTT
14	TRBV7-2	TRBJ2-7	few	-	CASSSSVGNYEQYF	TGTGCCAGCAGCTCATCTGTCGGGAACTACGAGCAGTACTTC
16	TRBV5-1	TRBJ2-2	many	TRBD2	CASSLRAGVRAGELFF	TGCGCCAGCAGCTTGAGGGCGGGAGTGCGCGCCGGGGAGCTGTTTTTT
16	TRBV5-1	TRBJ1-4	few	-	CASSLAGGATNEKLFF	TGCGCCAGCAGCTTGGCCGGCGGGGCGACTAATGAAAAACTGTTTTTT
14	TRBV27	TRBJ1-2	few	-	CASSSRDRTYGYTF	TGTGCCAGCAGTTCCAGAGACAGGACCTATGGCTACACCTTC
17	TRBV6-5	TRBJ2-6	few	-	CASSYGTSSSGANVLTF	TGTGCCAGCAGTTACGGGACCTCTTCATCTGGGGCCAACGTCCTGACTTTC
16	TRBV15	TRBJ2-1	few	TRBD2	CATSRLPSGTYNEQFF	TGTGCCACCAGCAGACTTCCTAGCGGGACGTACAATGAGCAGTTCTTC
15	TRBV5-1	TRBJ2-7	-	-	CASSHPRDGHYEQYF	TGCGCCAGCAGCCACCCCCGGGACGGACACTACGAGCAGTACTTC
15	TRBV7-8	TRBJ2-7	-	TRBD1	CASSFNRGLGYEQYF	TGTGCCAGCAGCTTCAACAGGGGATTGGGCTACGAGCAGTACTTC
16	TRBV12-3/TRBV12-4	TRBJ1-6	many	-	CASSRTRTRSNSPLHF	TGTGCCAGCAGCCGGACCCGCACAAGATCCAATTCACCCCTCCACTTT
13	TRBV7-2	TRBJ2-3	few	-	CASRLEVADTQYF	TGTGCCAGCAGGCTAGAGGTAGCAGATACGCAGTATTTT
16	TRBV2	TRBJ2-7	-	-	CASSEARAGNSYEQYF	TGTGCCAGCAGTGAAGCGCGAGCAGGGAATTCCTACGAGCAGTACTTC
15	TRBV6-1	TRBJ2-7	-	TRBD2	CASSETSGRAREQYF	TGTGCCAGCAGTGAAACTAGCGGGAGGGCCAGAGAGCAGTACTTC
16	TRBV4-2	TRBJ1-6	few	-	CASSQEVVRGRSPLHF	TGTGCCAGCAGCCAAGAAGTTGTCAGGGGTCGTTCACCCCTCCACTTT
15	TRBV29-1	TRBJ2-1	-	TRBD2	CSDLTSGNPHNEQFF	TGCAGCGACTTAACTAGCGGTAATCCGCACAATGAGCAGTTCTTC
13	TRBV12-3/TRBV12-4	TRBJ2-2	many	-	CASRTDSYGELFF	TGTGCCAGCAGGACCGACAGTTACGGGGAGCTGTTTTTT
13	TRBV28	TRBJ2-7	few	-	CASSSIRFEEQYF	TGTGCCAGCAGTTCGATTAGGTTCGAAGAGCAGTACTTC
15	TRBV6-2/TRBV6-3	TRBJ2-2	few	TRBD2	CASRRIAGDTGELFF	TGTGCCAGCAGAAGAATAGCGGGGGACACCGGGGAGCTGTTTTTT
14	TRBV5-3	TRBJ2-7	-	-	CARGTGTFSYEQYF	TGTGCCAGGGGCACCGGGACTTTCTCCTACGAGCAGTACTTC
13	TRBV7-3	TRBJ1-6	-	TRBD1	CASSYDRDSPLHF	TGTGCCAGCAGCTACGACAGGGATTCACCCCTCCACTTT
15	TRBV25-1	TRBJ2-2	-	-	CASRALTGTTGELFF	TGTGCCAGCAGGGCCCTCACAGGGACCACCGGGGAGCTGTTTTTT
15	TRBV4-3	TRBJ2-7	few	-	CASSQGRLSSYEQYF	TGCGCCAGCAGCCAAGGCCGACTGTCTTCCTACGAGCAGTACTTC
15	TRBV9	TRBJ2-3	many	-	CASSGGLLGTDTQYF	TGTGCCAGCAGCGGGGGACTGCTGGGTACAGATACGCAGTATTTT
15	TRBV2	TRBJ2-7	once	TRBD1	CASSEGTGYSYEQYF	TGTGCCAGCAGTGAAGGGACAGGGTATTCCTACGAGCAGTACTTC
15	TRBV12-3/TRBV12-4	TRBJ1-1	-	-	CASSPPGSANTEAFF	TGTGCCAGCAGCCCCCCCGGGTCAGCCAACACTGAAGCTTTCTTT
13	TRBV12-3/TRBV12-4	TRBJ2-7	-	-	CASIWGGTYEQYF	TGTGCCAGCATCTGGGGAGGAACCTACGAGCAGTACTTC
16	TRBV27	TRBJ1-2	many	-	CASRPTVGGITYGYTF	TGTGCCAGCAGACCCACAGTGGGGGGGATTACTTATGGCTACACCTTC
14	TRBV6-1	TRBJ2-7	few	-	CATTQLGGSYEQYF	TGTGCCACCACACAGCTGGGTGGGTCCTACGAGCAGTACTTC
15	TRBV12-3/TRBV12-4	TRBJ2-7	few	TRBD2	CASSFLIAGQYEQYF	TGTGCCAGCAGTTTCTTGATAGCGGGGCAGTACGAGCAGTACTTC
13	TRBV20-1	TRBJ1-5	few	TRBD1	CSAKGQQAQPQHF	TGCAGTGCGAAGGGACAGCAAGCTCAGCCCCAGCATTTT
13	TRBV9	TRBJ2-7	-	TRBD1	CARDPTGKYEQYF	TGTGCCAGGGATCCGACAGGGAAGTACGAGCAGTACTTC
15	TRBV7-9	TRBJ2-4	-	-	CASSPGTTVINIQYF	TGTGCCAGCAGCCCCGGGACCACCGTTATAAATATTCAGTACTTC